Reported below is one T cell receptor (beta chain). Its antigen target is currently unknown. No base-level quality is on record; no much larger clone is a single base apart. This record comes from a study of blood T cell repertoires in COVID-19 (dated by TCRdb to 2018 to 2021). For context, the study as a whole: Samples covering the acute and convalescent phases of COVID-19 were provided by collaborators in the United States, Italy and Spain. The prospective study material was composed of cDNA or gDNA derived from T cells, B-cell-depleted T cells, or PBMCs. HLA class I and class II types, where available, came from metadata supplied by the sample provider rather than from assay-based typing. Deeply sampled blood TCRbeta repertoires from subjects exposed to, actively infected with, or recovered from COVID-19 were included in the dataset. Samples were obtained from the ongoing ImmuneRACE study (first 160 participants) and from some 1,200 subjects provided by 6 global collaborators. The repertoires were released in a freely available public database intended as a resource for research on the immune response to SARS-CoV-2. The sample metadata nearly always contained a de-identified subject ID, COVID-19 status, age in years and sex.

The immunoSEQ Assay, a bias-controlled multiplex PCR, was used to amplify TCRbeta CDR3 regions from genomic DNA. The authors' analysis ran thus. The number of nucleated cells in each sample was estimated from the amplification of reference gene primers within the assay. To quantify the absolute abundance of each unique TCRbeta CDR3 rearrangement, sequence reads were collapsed and filtered. For each sample, productive Simpson clonality was calculated by taking the square root of Simpson's diversity index across productive rearrangements. Entries here come from immuneACCESS through TCRdb and include only in-frame sequences with V and J called. Some clones fail to appear in such tables; in the studies checked, an unresolved V gene covers under half of the shortfall, and the cause of the remainder is unknown. Clonal size and the V and J genes are those of that table, whereas D and trimming came from the DNA. This sample gives 190,000 or so clones in total; about 81% of them show up just once. Approximately 12% of the sample is taken by the ten largest.

In Seattle, one collaborating source enrolled patients while the infection was active and tracked those patients longitudinally over the course of disease. Whole blood was collected in K2EDTA tubes by collaborating institutions according to the institutions' own protocols. For TCRbeta analysis, collaborator samples were shipped as frozen whole blood, as isolated PBMCs, or as DNA extracted from either sample type. The investigation overall reported the following: The quantity of clinical and demographic metadata differed by source and by participant and was supplied without curation.

Source material: peripheral blood. This TCR was sampled from an elderly woman with COVID-19, enrolled during active disease.

The DNA reads as follows: TGTGCCAGCAGCTTGTTCCGTAGTGCTGGGGCCAACGTCCTGACTTTC. The encoded protein is CASSLFRSAGANVLTF. The rearrangement joined TRBV7-2 to TRBJ2-6, with the D gene uncertain. The CDR3 runs 16 residues from the cysteine to the phenylalanine. CDR3 DNA only is kept here, 48 bases in frame from base 1. The germline V gene gives CDR1 as SGHTA and CDR2 as FQGNSA. The V and J ends are trimmed by 3 bases and 2 bases, leaving 11 bases between them.